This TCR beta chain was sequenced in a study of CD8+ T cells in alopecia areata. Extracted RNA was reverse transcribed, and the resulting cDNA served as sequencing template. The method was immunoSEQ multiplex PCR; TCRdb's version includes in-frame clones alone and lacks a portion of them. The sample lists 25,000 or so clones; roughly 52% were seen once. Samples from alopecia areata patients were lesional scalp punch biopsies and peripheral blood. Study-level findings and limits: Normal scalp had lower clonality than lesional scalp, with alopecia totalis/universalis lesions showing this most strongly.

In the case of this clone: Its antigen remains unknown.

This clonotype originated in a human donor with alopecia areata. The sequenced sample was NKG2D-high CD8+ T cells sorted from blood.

CDR3 region: CSASGTGEANTGELFF. Written as DNA, the CDR3 is TGCAGCGCCTCCGGGACAGGGGAAGCGAACACCGGGGAGCTGTTTTTT. This chain connects TRBV29-1 to TRBJ2-2, with 10 bases aligning to TRBD1. CDR3 length: 16 residues. CDR1 and CDR2 from the germline V gene are SQVTM and ANQGSEA. Unmatched junction bases numbered 8, after V lost 7 bases and J lost 0 bases.